These 24 T cell receptor beta chains originate from one sample sequenced in a study of CD8+ T cells in alopecia areata. Following extraction, RNA underwent reverse transcription to cDNA, which served as the sequencing template. Only in-frame clones appear in the TCRdb table, and some are missing; sequencing was by immunoSEQ multiplex PCR. Here the sample spans around 190,000 clones, roughly 50% being singletons. Sequencing was done on a sample of CD8+ T cells sorted from blood. Receptors were obtained from a human donor in good health.

The genes are TRBV2 and TRBJ1-2, with D hard to call. Germline V gives CDR1 SNHLY, CDR2 FYNNEI. The CDR3 contains 13 residues. Trimming shortened V by 4 bases and J by 3 bases, and 9 bases separated the two germline ends. The chain's CDR3 is CASSARVDYGYTF. In DNA, the CDR3 is TGTGCCAGCAGTGCGAGGGTGGACTATGGCTACACCTTC.

The chain couples TRBV5-1 to TRBJ1-1, with D unclear. The CDR3 is made up of 15 amino acids. With 6 bases removed from V and 2 bases from J, the gap between germline ends came to 17 bases. CDR1 and CDR2 (germline): SGHRS, YFSETQ. In DNA form, the CDR3 reads TGCGCCAGCACCTCCATTGGGGTCCCCAACACTGAAGCTTTCTTT. Translated: CASTSIGVPNTEAFF.

The gene calls are TRBV25-1 and TRBJ1-1; 7 bases match TRBD1. The CDR3 is 14 residues long. From germline, CDR1 is MGHDK and CDR2 SYGVNS. J lost 3 bases, V lost 4 bases, and 5 bases had no gene match. CDR3 region: CASSGQGGYTEAFF. In DNA form, the CDR3 reads TGTGCCAGCAGTGGACAGGGAGGCTACACTGAAGCTTTCTTT.

This sequence joins TRBV5-4 and TRBJ2-5; D might be TRBD2 (5 bases). V gave up 5 bases and J gave up 2 bases, with 10 bases separating them. CDR3 length: 13 residues. Per the germline V gene, CDR1 is SGHNT and CDR2 is YYREEE (reference sequence). Written as DNA, the CDR3 is TGTGCCAGCAGGGTACTAGGTCAAGAGACCCAGTACTTC. This sequence encodes CASRVLGQETQYF.

V and J are TRBV27 and TRBJ2-7; D is possibly TRBD1 (6 bases). This CDR3 has 18 amino acids. The germline V and J ends were trimmed by 0 bases and 5 bases, with 23 bases remaining between them. Germline values: CDR1 MNHEY, CDR2 SMNVEV (reference sequence). In DNA, the CDR3 is TGTGCCAGCAGTTTATCGGACGTCCAATCAGGCGCAGGGGACGAGCAGTACTTC. The encoded protein is CASSLSDVQSGAGDEQYF.

V gene TRBV29-1 combines with J gene TRBJ1-2, with D unclear. The V gene lost 6 bases and the J gene lost 7 bases, with 12 bases spanning the gap. CDR1 and CDR2 from the germline V gene are SQVTM and ANQGSEA. The CDR3 spans 11 residues. The CDR3 DNA reads TGCAGCGTGACCTGGACGGGTGGCTACACCTTC. This encodes CSVTWTGGYTF.

The chain links TRBV11-2 to TRBJ1-6, with D perhaps TRBD1 (5 bases). The length of the CDR3 is 12 residues. Trimming took off 6 bases at V and 7 bases at J, with 7 bases between the two ends. In germline, CDR1 is SGHAT, CDR2 FQNNGV. DNA of the CDR3: TGTGCCAGCAGAAGGGGCAATTCACCCCTCCACTTT. Translated, it gives CASRRGNSPLHF.

The chain employs TRBV15 and TRBJ2-7; maybe TRBD2 (7 bases). The V end lost 0 bases, the J end lost 0 bases, and 9 bases lay between the germline ends. This CDR3 is 15 amino acids long. The germline V gene has CDR1 LNHNV and CDR2 YYDKDF (reference sequence). CDR3 nucleotide sequence: TGTGCCACCAGCAGAGACGGGGGGCGCTCCTACGAGCAGTACTTC. Translating it yields CATSRDGGRSYEQYF.

V is TRBV5-1 and J is TRBJ2-1, with TRBD2 identical over 10 bases. The germline V gene encodes CDR1 SGHRS and CDR2 YFSETQ. This CDR3 contains 16 residues. Trimming at V came to 2 bases and at J to 8 bases, leaving 10 bases not matched to a gene. In DNA form, the CDR3 reads TGCGCCAGCAGCTTCCCGCGAGCGGGGGGGGTAGATGAGCAGTTCTTC. This codes for CASSFPRAGGVDEQFF. Filled out from reference TRBV5-1 and TRBJ2-1, the complete variable domain reads KAGVTQTPRYLIKTRGQQVTLSCSPISGHRSVSWYQQTPGQGLQFLFEYFSETQRNKGNFPGRFSGRQFSNSRSEMNVSTLELGDSALYLCASSFPRAGGVDEQFFGPGTRLTVL.

This rearrangement joins TRBV13 to TRBJ2-4, with D perhaps being TRBD1 or TRBD2 (5 bases each). Germline CDR1 and CDR2: PRHDT and FYEKMQ (reference sequence). This CDR3 has 16 amino acids. Trimming shortened V by 5 bases and J by 0 bases, and 14 bases separated the two germline ends. Written as DNA, the CDR3 is TGTGCCAGCAGCCAGGGAGTCGGACTAGCCAAAAACATTCAGTACTTC. This sequence encodes CASSQGVGLAKNIQYF. Full variable domain (outside the CDR3, taken from reference TRBV13 and TRBJ2-4): AAGVIQSPRHLIKEKRETATLKCYPIPRHDTVYWYQQGPGQDPQFLISFYEKMQSDKGSIPDRFSAQQFSDYHSELNMSSLELGDSALYFCASSQGVGLAKNIQYFGAGTRLSVL.

This clone was picked up a small number of times. The genes are TRBV6-5 and TRBJ1-2, with no clear D. Trimming shortened V by 0 bases and J by 0 bases, and 5 bases separated the two germline ends. The CDR3 length is 14 residues. Germline V gene data show CDR1 as MNHEY and CDR2 as SVGAGI. CDR3 nucleotide sequence: TGTGCCAGCAGTTACTCAGGGTCTAACTATGGCTACACCTTC. Translating it yields CASSYSGSNYGYTF.

This clone was counted between two and nine times. This chain links TRBV5-6 with TRBJ2-3, with 12 bases identical to TRBD2. This CDR3 is 16 amino acids long. CDR1 and CDR2 (germline): SGHDT, YYEEEE. Unmatched junction bases numbered 3, after V lost 0 bases and J lost 4 bases. The CDR3 DNA is TGTGCCAGCAGCTTGGAACTAGCGGGGGGATCAGATACGCAGTATTTT. This encodes CASSLELAGGSDTQYF.

This sequence joins TRBV6-1 and TRBJ1-2; D remains unclear. The CDR3 has 13 residues. Trimming left V 6 bases short and J 5 bases short, with 13 bases between. Per germline, CDR1 MNHNS and CDR2 SASEGT. Here the CDR3 reads CASSGGVGYGYTF. In DNA, the CDR3 is TGTGCCAGCAGCGGCGGAGTGGGGTATGGCTACACCTTC.

J is TRBJ2-5 and V is TRBV29-1; TRBD2 agrees at 9 bases. The CDR3 is 15 amino acids. V lost 0 bases and J lost 4; bases outside the gene matches: 6. The germline gives CDR1 SQVTM, CDR2 ANQGSEA. The CDR3 DNA is TGCAGCGTTGAAGAAGGGCGGGGGGGACTAGAGACCCAGTACTTC. This codes for CSVEEGRGGLETQYF. The variable domain in full, with the rest retrieved from reference TRBV29-1 and TRBJ2-5, is SAVISQKPSRDICQRGTSLTIQCQVDSQVTMMFWYRQQPGQSLTLIATANQGSEATYESGFVIDKFPISRPNLTFSTLTVSNMSPEDSSIYLCSVEEGRGGLETQYFGPGTRLLVL.

The gene calls are TRBV5-1 and TRBJ2-5; 7 nucleotides match TRBD1. Unmatched junction bases numbered 5, after V lost 4 bases and J lost 2 bases. The CDR3 has 14 residues. CDR1 is SGHRS and CDR2 is YFSETQ in the germline V gene. The CDR3 region has the DNA TGCGCCAGCAGCGTACGGGGACAGCAAGAGACCCAGTACTTC. It encodes CASSVRGQQETQYF.

A single count supports this clone. The chain couples TRBV29-1 to TRBJ1-1; TRBD1 is a possible D gene (6 bases). The V and J ends lost 3 bases and 5 bases respectively, with 10 bases between them. The CDR3 covers 12 residues. Per germline, CDR1 SQVTM and CDR2 ANQGSEA. The CDR3 DNA sequence: TGCAGCGTTGATCCAGGGACAACTGAAGCTTTCTTT. It yields the protein CSVDPGTTEAFF.

The CDR3 loop is CASSFGTGDAYTF. CDR3 coding DNA: TGTGCCAGCAGTTTCGGGACAGGGGACGCCTACACCTTC. V usage is TRBV27 and J usage is TRBJ1-2; 10 nucleotides agree with TRBD1. The J segment lost 10 bases and the V segment lost 3 bases, leaving 5 bases of the junction unmatched. The CDR3 has 13 residues. CDR1 and CDR2 (germline): MNHEY, SMNVEV (reference sequence).

The chain carries TRBV7-8 and TRBJ2-2; TRBD2 matches 8 bases. V trimming: 1 base; J trimming: 4 bases; junction bases outside the gene matches: 8. The CDR3 is 17 amino acids. CDR1 and CDR2 from the germline V gene are SGHVS and FQNEAQ. In DNA, the CDR3 is TGTGCCAGCAGCTTAGGGAGCGGGGGAGCTTCCACCGGGGAGCTGTTTTTT. It encodes CASSLGSGGASTGELFF.

The V and J genes are TRBV27 and TRBJ1-2; a possible D gene is TRBD1 (6 bases). The ends were cut back, 3 bases at V and 2 bases at J, with 10 bases in the middle. Germline lookup yields CDR1 MNHEY and CDR2 SMNVEV (reference sequence). This CDR3 comprises 14 residues. In DNA, the CDR3 is TGTGCCAGCAGTTTCGGGGGGCAAAACTATGGCTACACCTTC. It encodes CASSFGGQNYGYTF.

For this clone: At the DNA level, this CDR3 is encoded by other sequences in the same sample as well. V usage is TRBV29-1 and J usage is TRBJ1-2, with D tentatively TRBD1 (6 bases). Trimming removed 1 base at V and 2 bases at J, with 11 bases between. Germline loops: CDR1 SQVTM, CDR2 ANQGSEA. The CDR3 is 14 residues long. CDR3 residues: CSVEGGTGNYGYTF. The CDR3 DNA reads as TGCAGCGTTGAAGGGGGAACAGGGAACTATGGCTACACCTTC.

The chain recombines TRBV14 with TRBJ1-2, with 7 bases aligning to TRBD1. This CDR3 is 16 amino acids long. Germline V CDR1 and CDR2: SGHDN, FVKESK. J gave up 5 bases and V 9 bases, and 18 bases lay outside the gene matches. The CDR3 protein is CARSFARQGLMYGYTF. The CDR3 nucleotides are TGTGCCAGATCCTTTGCGAGACAGGGATTGATGTATGGCTACACCTTC.

V gene TRBV2 combines with J gene TRBJ1-2; no clear D. Trimming took 8 bases from V and 10 from J, leaving 17 bases between them. Germline lookup yields CDR1 SNHLY and CDR2 FYNNEI. This CDR3 spans 12 amino acids. CDR3 protein: CASVERVGIYTF. The CDR3 nucleotides read TGTGCCAGCGTCGAGAGAGTGGGCATCTACACCTTC.

By sample fraction, this clone is medium-sized. The J gene is TRBJ1-2, the V gene TRBV4-1, with D perhaps matching TRBD1 (5 bases). The CDR3 is 13 amino acids. V gave up 4 bases and J gave up 2 bases, with 8 bases separating them. Germline-derived CDR1 and CDR2 are MGHRA and YSYEKL. CDR3 sequence reads: CASSPRDNYGYTF. The CDR3 DNA reads TGCGCCAGCAGCCCTCGGGACAACTATGGCTACACCTTC.

This chain uses TRBV10-2 with TRBJ2-7, with 8 bases that match TRBD2. V trimming: 5 bases; J trimming: 3 bases; junction bases outside the gene matches: 6. The length of the CDR3 is 14 residues. The germline CDR1 and CDR2 sequences are WSHSY and SAAADI. The CDR3 DNA follows: TGCGCCAGCAGTTTGGGACGGGGGGGCTACGAGCAGTACTTC. Protein sequence: CASSLGRGGYEQYF.